The 15 T cell receptor beta chains reported below all come from one sample, sequenced in a study of CD8+ T cells in alopecia areata. Investigators isolated RNA and reverse transcribed it into cDNA to act as the sequencing template. The protocol was immunoSEQ multiplex PCR, while the TCRdb copy is restricted to in-frame clones and leaves out a portion. The data contain roughly 60,000 clones, 44% of them seen just once; the ten biggest clones take up 51%. Sequencing used NKG2D-low CD8+ T cells sorted from blood. These receptors were taken from a human donor with alopecia areata.

This clone was observed a few times. The V and J genes are TRBV27 and TRBJ1-2; D uncertain. V lost 5 bases and J lost 5, with 15 bases in between. CDR3 size: 14 residues. CDR1 and CDR2 (germline): MNHEY, SMNVEV (reference sequence). CDR3 in amino acids: CASSPFGPTYGYTF. The CDR3 nucleotides read TGTGCCAGCAGTCCCTTCGGACCGACGTATGGCTACACCTTC.

In its sample, this clone was seen a few times. V usage is TRBV6-5 and J usage is TRBJ1-1; D uncertain. The CDR3 consists of 14 residues. Germline V gene sequence: CDR1 MNHEY, CDR2 SVGAGI. The germline V and J ends were trimmed by 0 bases and 1 base, with 6 bases remaining between them. The CDR3 protein is CASSYSSTNTEAFF. The CDR3 DNA is TGTGCCAGCAGTTACTCGAGCACGAACACTGAAGCTTTCTTT.

The chain has TRBV29-1 and TRBJ2-1, with TRBD1 identical over 9 bases. Germline V gene sequence: CDR1 SQVTM, CDR2 ANQGSEA. The CDR3 extends over 14 amino acids. V trimming: 6 bases; J trimming: 1 base; junction bases outside the gene matches: 4. CDR3 in DNA: TGCAGCGTCCGGGACAGGGTTTCCTACAATGAGCAGTTCTTC. Translation gives CSVRDRVSYNEQFF.

This clone has only a few counts. The chain carries TRBV29-1 and TRBJ2-1; 11 nucleotides line up with TRBD1. The ends lost 6 bases at V and 8 bases at J; junction bases unmatched: 9. The length of the CDR3 is 14 residues. The germline V gene encodes CDR1 SQVTM and CDR2 ANQGSEA. The CDR3 here is CSVKSGTGGDEQFF. Written as DNA, the CDR3 is TGCAGCGTGAAATCCGGGACAGGGGGTGATGAGCAGTTCTTC.

CDR3 bases: TGTGCCAGCGCCCCGGGAGAGTCAGATACGCAGTATTTT. Translating it yields CASAPGESDTQYF. The J gene is TRBJ2-3, the V gene TRBV2, with a tentative D call TRBD2 (6 bases). Germline loops: CDR1 SNHLY, CDR2 FYNNEI. The CDR3 runs to 13 residues. V was shortened by 8 bases and J by 4 bases, with 13 bases between the two germline ends.

The sample holds a few counts of this clone. The chain uses TRBV7-9 and TRBJ2-4; 8 bases are shared with TRBD2. The CDR3 runs 13 residues. The V gene end was trimmed by 8 bases and the J gene end by 6 bases; junction bases not matched to a gene: 6. The germline CDR1 and CDR2 sequences are SEHNR and FQNEAQ (reference sequence). The CDR3 nucleotides are TGTGCCAGCGCGGGGGGACCTCTAAACATTCAGTACTTC. Translating gives CASAGGPLNIQYF.

The chain joins TRBV27 to TRBJ2-2; D may be TRBD1 or TRBD2 (6 bases each). There are 11 residues in the CDR3. Trimming cost V 5 bases and J 9 bases, with 7 bases left between them. Germline V gene sequence: CDR1 MNHEY, CDR2 SMNVEV (reference sequence). The CDR3: CASSGGRELFF. CDR3 DNA: TGTGCCAGCAGTGGGGGGCGGGAGCTGTTTTTT.

The rearrangement links TRBV4-1 to TRBJ2-5; tentatively, D is TRBD1 or TRBD2 (5 bases each). The V gene's germline CDR1 is MGHRA and CDR2 YSYEKL. V lost 0 bases and J lost 0, with 11 bases in between. This CDR3 comprises 16 residues. The CDR3 DNA reads as TGCGCCAGCAGCCAAGATGGTTGGGACCACCAAGAGACCCAGTACTTC. Protein product: CASSQDGWDHQETQYF.

CDR3 protein: CASSQNLRFSGANVLTF. The CDR3 nucleotides read TGCGCCAGCAGCCAAAACTTACGGTTCTCTGGGGCCAACGTCCTGACTTTC. The chain has TRBV4-1 and TRBJ2-6; D not resolved. The CDR3 is made up of 17 amino acids. Trimming took off 2 bases at V and 0 bases at J, with 11 bases between the two ends. Germline V gene sequence: CDR1 MGHRA, CDR2 YSYEKL.

The V and J genes are TRBV13 and TRBJ2-5, with D possibly matching TRBD2 (6 bases). The CDR3 has 18 amino acids. V was cut by 2 bases and J by 4 bases, with 23 bases left in between. CDR1 and CDR2 from the germline V gene are PRHDT and FYEKMQ (reference sequence). CDR3 protein: CASSLSKLRDPPSETQYF. The CDR3 nucleotides are TGTGCCAGCAGCTTAAGTAAGTTGCGGGACCCGCCGTCAGAGACCCAGTACTTC.

V and J are TRBV7-2 and TRBJ2-5, with D perhaps matching TRBD1 or TRBD2 (5 bases each). V was pared by 5 bases and J by 5 bases, with 21 bases between. CDR3 size: 16 residues. Germline CDR1 SGHTA, CDR2 FQGNSA. In DNA form, the CDR3 reads TGTGCCAGCAGCGGGGACCTGGTAGGATGGGAGGAGACCCAGTACTTC. This encodes CASSGDLVGWEETQYF.

This clone showed up just a few times. The rearrangement uses TRBV29-1 and TRBJ1-1; TRBD1 agrees at 7 bases. J lost 2 bases, V lost 1 base, and 4 bases had no gene match. The CDR3 has 14 amino acids. CDR1 and CDR2 from the germline V gene are SQVTM and ANQGSEA. The chain's CDR3 is CSVEGEGANTEAFF. CDR3 sequence (DNA): TGCAGCGTTGAAGGGGAGGGGGCAAACACTGAAGCTTTCTTT.

The chain joins TRBV29-1 to TRBJ2-3, with TRBD2 identical over 10 bases. Losses at the gene ends were 4 bases for V and 0 bases for J; bases not matched to a gene: 4. CDR1 and CDR2 (germline): SQVTM, ANQGSEA. The CDR3 is made up of 15 amino acids. CDR3 region: CSVGTAGGSTDTQYF. The CDR3 DNA reads as TGCAGCGTTGGGACAGCGGGGGGGAGCACAGATACGCAGTATTTT.

This clone was seen only a few times. The gene calls are TRBV15 and TRBJ2-5; D is perhaps TRBD1 (6 bases). The CDR3 totals 14 residues. V gave up 0 bases and J gave up 1 base, with 6 bases separating them. CDR1 and CDR2 (germline): LNHNV, YYDKDF (reference sequence). The CDR3 here is CATSREDSQETQYF. DNA for the CDR3: TGTGCCACCAGCAGAGAGGACAGCCAAGAGACCCAGTACTTC.

This chain uses TRBV5-6 with TRBJ2-1; D unclear. Looked up from germline, CDR1 is SGHDT and CDR2 is YYEEEE. The CDR3 extends over 12 amino acids. V was pared by 4 bases and J by 2 bases, with 4 bases between. CDR3 region: CASSQPYNEQFF. CDR3 nucleotides: TGTGCCAGCAGCCAACCCTACAATGAGCAGTTCTTC.